This TCR beta chain was captured in a study of CD8 T cells in ankylosing spondylitis. General study findings and limits: Disease-linked clones reportedly concentrated significantly in matched ankylosing spondylitis synovial fluid. Existing reports had already noted some motif variants in reactive arthritis synovial fluid and blood.

Using its own MiXCR run on the 5' RACE reads, TCRdb lists one record per CDR3 protein. This sample has under 250,000 distinct CDR3 sequences, with 30% to 40% found just once. The junction had 7 bases not matched to a gene; V was cut back by 4 bases and J by 4 bases. Germline values: CDR1 LNHNV, CDR2 YYDKDF (reference sequence). CDR3 length: 15 residues. With respect to this clonotype: Antigen specificity is unknown.

The sequence derives from a male donor with ankylosing spondylitis or in good health (not recorded which). J is TRBJ2-3 and V is TRBV15, with 8 bases that match TRBD1. The sample consisted of blood, either unsorted or a sorted T cell fraction (not recorded which). This CDR3 reads CATSINRGRSDTQYF. DNA for the CDR3: TGTGCCACCAGCATAAACAGGGGGAGGTCAGATACGCAGTATTTT.